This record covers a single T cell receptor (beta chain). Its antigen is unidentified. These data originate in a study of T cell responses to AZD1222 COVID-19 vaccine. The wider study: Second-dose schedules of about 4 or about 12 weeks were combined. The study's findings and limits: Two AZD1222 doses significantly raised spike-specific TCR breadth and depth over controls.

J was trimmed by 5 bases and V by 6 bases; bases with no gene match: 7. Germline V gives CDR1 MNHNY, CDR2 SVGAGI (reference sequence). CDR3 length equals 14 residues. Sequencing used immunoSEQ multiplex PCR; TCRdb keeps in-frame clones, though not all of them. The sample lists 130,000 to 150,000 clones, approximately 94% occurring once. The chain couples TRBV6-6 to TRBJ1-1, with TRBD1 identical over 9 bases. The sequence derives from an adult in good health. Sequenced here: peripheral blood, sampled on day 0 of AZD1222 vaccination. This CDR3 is CASSQQGAGTEAFF. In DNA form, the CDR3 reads TGTGCCAGCAGCCAACAGGGGGCGGGAACTGAAGCTTTCTTT.